This T cell receptor (beta chain) was recovered during a study of blood T cell repertoires in COVID-19. The table came from immunoSEQ multiplex PCR; TCRdb's copy has only in-frame clones and leaves some out. Among 210,000 or so clones listed, 85% were seen once. This CDR3 comprises 13 residues. Trimming cost V 2 bases and J 6 bases, with 11 bases left between them. CDR1 MNHEY and CDR2 SVGAGI come from the germline V gene. The chain has TRBV6-5 and TRBJ2-7, with D maybe TRBD1 (6 bases). The sample comprised peripheral blood. The clonotype was recovered from a man in his fifties or sixties with COVID-19, enrolled during active disease. CDR3 amino acids: CASSYIKDSEQYF. CDR3 coding DNA: TGTGCCAGCAGTTACATCAAGGACAGCGAGCAGTACTTC.